The 16 T cell receptor beta chains below all came from one sample that was sequenced in a study of cytomegalovirus exposure and HLA in healthy donors. The PCR contained 60 Vbeta and 13 Jbeta primers. Sequenced by immunoSEQ multiplex PCR; TCRdb stores in-frame clones only, minus some. The sample lists 200,000 to 250,000 clones; nearly 80% were seen once. Sequenced: PBMCs. These receptors were obtained from a man in his late teens or twenties in good health and CMV-seronegative.

The chain is built from TRBV6-5 and TRBJ1-3; D not resolved. The V end was cut by 7 bases, the J end by 5 bases, with 15 bases between. The CDR3 is made up of 14 amino acids. CDR1 and CDR2 from the germline V gene are MNHEY and SVGAGI. The CDR3 loop reads CASIPLTDRNTIYF. The CDR3 DNA is TGTGCCAGCATCCCCTTAACAGACAGAAACACCATATATTTT.

A few counts support this clone. The CDR3 sequence is CASSFGGVQETQYF. DNA of the CDR3: TGTGCCAGCAGTTTTGGGGGGGTCCAAGAGACCCAGTACTTC. The chain has TRBV27 and TRBJ2-5, with TRBD2 matching 7 bases. With V trimmed by 3 bases and J by 1 base, 2 bases remained unmatched. Germline lookup yields CDR1 MNHEY and CDR2 SMNVEV (reference sequence). The CDR3 has 14 residues.

The V gene is TRBV28, the J gene TRBJ1-3, with 10 bases lining up with TRBD1. In germline, CDR1 is MDHEN, CDR2 SYDVKM. V shed 4 bases and J 2 bases; nucleotides not matched to a gene: 5. CDR3 size: 16 residues. CDR3 bases: TGTGCCAGCAGTTCACCCGGGACAGGGGCTGGAAACACCATATATTTT. It translates to CASSSPGTGAGNTIYF. The variable domain in full, completed from reference TRBV28 and TRBJ1-3, reads DVKVTQSSRYLVKRTGEKVFLECVQDMDHENMFWYRQDPGLGLRLIYFSYDVKMKEKGDIPEGYSVSREKKERFSLILESASTNQTSMYLCASSSPGTGAGNTIYFGEGSWLTVV.

In this sample, this clone turned up a few times. In nucleotides, the CDR3 is TGCAGCGTTGGCTCAGGGGGTGGTGGCTACACCTTC. This gives the protein CSVGSGGGGYTF. The genes are TRBV29-1 and TRBJ1-2, with 7 bases aligning to TRBD1. Germline loops: CDR1 SQVTM, CDR2 ANQGSEA. The trim removed 4 bases at V and 7 bases at J, leaving 6 bases unmatched. CDR3 length: 12 amino acids.

The gene calls are TRBV6-6 and TRBJ2-3; D is perhaps TRBD1 (5 bases). V gave up 1 base and J gave up 2 bases, with 10 bases separating them. The germline V gene has CDR1 MNHNY and CDR2 SVGAGI (reference sequence). CDR3 size: 15 residues. DNA for the CDR3: TGTGCCAGCAGTTACTGGGGCGAAAACACAGATACGCAGTATTTT. It is translated as CASSYWGENTDTQYF.

In this sample, this clone turned up a few times. V is TRBV7-2 and J is TRBJ2-1; unclear D gene. This CDR3 is 17 amino acids long. V was trimmed by 0 bases and J by 6 bases, leaving 18 bases between them. CDR1 is SGHTA and CDR2 is FQGNSA in the germline V gene. CDR3 loop: CASSLAALGHKVNEQFF. CDR3 DNA sequence: TGTGCCAGCAGCTTAGCGGCCCTTGGGCACAAGGTCAATGAGCAGTTCTTC.

This clone was observed once. V and J are TRBV28 and TRBJ1-1; TRBD1 matches 9 bases. Trimming removed 3 bases from V and 3 bases from J; junction bases left unmatched: 5. Germline V gives CDR1 MDHEN, CDR2 SYDVKM. This CDR3 spans 15 amino acids. CDR3 nucleotide sequence: TGTGCCAGCAGTTTTCCGGGACAGGGATACACTGAAGCTTTCTTT. It encodes CASSFPGQGYTEAFF.

The chain uses TRBV6-5 and TRBJ1-4, with D possibly TRBD1 on 6 matching bases. The germline CDR1 and CDR2 sequences are MNHEY and SVGAGI. V lost 8 bases and J 4 bases, leaving 14 bases between the germline ends. The CDR3 has 14 amino acids. The CDR3 is CASARTAINEKLFF. CDR3 bases: TGTGCCAGCGCGAGGACAGCCATTAATGAAAAACTGTTTTTT.

The chain is built from TRBV6-6 and TRBJ1-1; TRBD1 agrees at 7 bases. Germline-derived CDR1 and CDR2 are MNHNY and SVGAGI (reference sequence). CDR3 length equals 16 residues. V lost 5 bases to trimming and J lost 0 bases; unmatched junction nucleotides: 9. The CDR3 nucleotides read TGTGCCAGCAGTGTCCCGGGGACAGTCATGAACACTGAAGCTTTCTTT. Its protein is CASSVPGTVMNTEAFF.

V usage is TRBV6-5 and J usage is TRBJ2-1; 7 nucleotides agree with TRBD2. The V gene end was trimmed by 6 bases and the J gene end by 0 bases; junction bases not matched to a gene: 5. CDR1 and CDR2 (germline): MNHEY, SVGAGI. CDR3 size: 15 residues. The CDR3 region is CASRRGGSSYNEQFF. CDR3 nucleotides: TGTGCCAGCAGGAGAGGCGGGAGCTCCTACAATGAGCAGTTCTTC.

V usage is TRBV7-2 and J usage is TRBJ2-4; 15 nucleotides line up with TRBD2. CDR3 length: 20 amino acids. Germline assignment: CDR1 SGHTA and CDR2 FQGNSA. Losses at the gene ends were 0 bases for V and 1 base for J; bases not matched to a gene: 7. In nucleotides, the CDR3 is TGTGCCAGCAGCTTAGCTCCCGGACTAGCGGGAGGGCCGGCCAAAAACATTCAGTACTTC. This encodes CASSLAPGLAGGPAKNIQYF.

V is TRBV30 and J is TRBJ1-1; D uncertain. CDR3 length: 16 residues. Trimming took off 3 bases at V and 1 base at J, with 18 bases between the two ends. Germline V CDR1 and CDR2: GTSNPN, SVGIG (reference sequence). The CDR3 sequence: CAWSLKVRRKNTEAFF. The CDR3 nucleotides are TGTGCCTGGAGCCTAAAGGTCCGGAGGAAGAACACTGAAGCTTTCTTT.

V and J are TRBV6-4 and TRBJ2-1; maybe TRBD1 (6 bases). V lost 6 bases to trimming and J lost 0 bases, with 15 bases between them. CDR1 is MRHNA, CDR2 SNTAGT, per germline. This CDR3 is 16 amino acids long. The CDR3 region has the DNA TGTGCCAGCAGCACACTACAGGGCACCTCCTACAATGAGCAGTTCTTC. It encodes CASSTLQGTSYNEQFF.

In DNA, the CDR3 is TGTGCCAGCAGCTCACTAACAGGGGAAACTAATGAAAAACTGTTTTTT. Protein product: CASSSLTGETNEKLFF. The rearrangement joins TRBV7-9 to TRBJ1-4; 7 bases line up with TRBD1. CDR3 length equals 16 residues. Unmatched junction bases numbered 6, after V lost 4 bases and J lost 1 base. In germline, CDR1 is SEHNR, CDR2 FQNEAQ (reference sequence).

There are a few counts of this clone. Within the sample, other DNA sequences also encode this same CDR3. V gene TRBV27 combines with J gene TRBJ2-5, with D possibly being TRBD1 (5 bases). The germline CDR1 and CDR2 sequences are MNHEY and SMNVEV (reference sequence). The CDR3 has 12 amino acids. Trimming left V 2 bases short and J 4 bases short, with 5 bases between. This chain's CDR3 is CASSLRGETQYF. CDR3 coding DNA: TGTGCCAGCAGTTTAAGGGGAGAGACCCAGTACTTC.

V is TRBV18 and J is TRBJ2-2; 9 bases agree with TRBD1. The CDR3 has 16 amino acids. The trim removed 3 bases at V and 7 bases at J, leaving 9 bases unmatched. From germline, CDR1 is KGHSH and CDR2 LQKENI. DNA for the CDR3: TGTGCCAGCTCACCGGACAAACAGGGGGCGTTCGGGGAGCTGTTTTTT. Its protein is CASSPDKQGAFGELFF. Filled out from reference TRBV18 and TRBJ2-2, the complete variable domain reads NAGVMQNPRHLVRRRGQEARLRCSPMKGHSHVYWYRQLPEEGLKFMVYLQKENIIDESGMPKERFSAEFPKEGPSILRIQQVVRGDSAAYFCASSPDKQGAFGELFFGEGSRLTVL.